Reported below is one T cell receptor (beta chain). The antigen is undetermined. The data belong to a study of T cells after posttransplantation cyclophosphamide. General study results and limits: TRB clonality was highly associated with recipient CMV seropositivity and reactivation.

Germline assignment: CDR1 MNHEY and CDR2 SVGAGI. V was shortened by 11 bases and J by 1 base, with 15 bases between the two germline ends. The CDR3 runs 14 residues. Treatment was busulfan-fludarabine conditioning, a marrow graft, and cyclophosphamide on days +3 and +4. Repertoires were generated with immunoSEQ multiplex PCR, while TCRdb's copy carries only in-frame clones and drops some. The sample yields roughly 4,400 clones, roughly three quarters seen once. This sequence joins TRBV6-5 and TRBJ2-1; possible D gene TRBD1, 6 bases. The sample was PBMCs, taken after an allogeneic stem cell transplant with post-transplant cyclophosphamide. The receptor's source is a female patient in her fifties or sixties who received an allogeneic stem cell transplant from a related donor, was CMV-positive, and had no GVHD. Some T cells may be the graft donor's. In DNA, the CDR3 is TGTGCCGCCCGTACAGGGTCTTCCTACAATGAGCAGTTCTTC. Its translation: CAARTGSSYNEQFF.